This TCR beta chain was observed in a study of immune heterogeneity within non-small cell lung tumors. Amplification of TCR beta CDR3 was performed by multiplex PCR with 32 V and 13 J primers. MiXCR, applied by TCRdb to the multiplex PCR reads, yields one record per CDR3 protein. Of over 14,000 distinct CDR3 sequences listed, more than 30% are singletons. Overall study results and limits: A significant, moderate positive correlation (R 0.3 to 0.35) linked local T-cell clonality and tumor mutational burden. Recurrence of identical dominant CDR3 beta clonotypes was observed across intrapatient tumor sites, concomitant with site-unique high-frequency clones.

About this clonotype: The antigen is not known. One end of the junction varies from germline; a read error may be responsible.

TCRs were amplified from roughly 600 ng gDNA of bulk tumor per sample. Spaced far apart, several biopsies were taken from each primary tumor during surgery. Before undergoing curative surgery, patients had newly diagnosed non-small cell lung cancer that was untreated. Non-small cell lung cancer patients, newly diagnosed and having surgery with curative intent, served as donors. The CDR3 covers 15 residues. Germline CDR1 reads SNHLY; CDR2 reads FYNNEI. The specimen sequenced was lung tumor tissue. This chain joins TRBV2 and TRBJ2-3, with D unresolved. The receptor comes from a woman in her forties or fifties with non-small cell lung cancer. The CDR3 here is CAISDPRKGTDTQYF. CDR3 bases: TGTGCCATCAGTGATCCGAGGAAGGGCACAGATACGCAGTATTTT.